This TCR beta chain was recovered during a study of shared clonotypes between healthy human individuals (dated by TCRdb to about 2020). With regard to the full study: Three men and two women, aged 18 to 49 years, made up the cohort. The study deeply sequenced blood TCR repertoires of five healthy adults to estimate repertoire size and the extent of clonotype sharing between individuals. Libraries were prepared and TCR repertoires were sequenced by different laboratories using diverse techniques, in order to increase sequencing depth and limit assay-specific biases. Between about 0.85 and 9.5 billion PBMCs per donor were obtained by leukapheresis.

Donors were healthy HIV-negative adults with no recently reported acute infections or vaccinations. Only Caucasian adults living in Nashville, Tennessee, USA were represented among the donors. For unsorted samples, 75 million to 90 million PBMCs were counted and genomic DNA was extracted with the QIAamp DNA Blood Mini kit. Blood was obtained by leukapheresis, after which PBMCs were separated by Ficoll-Histopaque density gradient centrifugation and cryopreserved in liquid nitrogen vapor phase. For CDR1 and CDR2, the germline V gene (reference sequence) lists LNHNV and YYDKDF. For this chain, trimming is 7 bases at the V end and 0 bases at the J end, and the number of junction bases without a gene match is 3. The CDR3 starts with the cysteine, ends with the phenylalanine, and has 14 residues. Here the CDR3 DNA is all that survives: 42 bases in frame from base 1. This clone came up a few times. What antigen it recognizes has not been identified. Within one base of it there is no much larger clone, and no base qualities were kept.

The paper as a whole reports these results and caveats: Sampling was restricted to blood, and TCR repertoires in tissues likely differ from the TCR repertoires found in blood. The small number of donors limited the genetic and exposure-history diversity represented. Pairwise subsampling led to the expectation that sequencing depth would affect the degree of clonotype sharing among donors.

TCR CDR3 regions were amplified from genomic DNA by multiplex PCR using the deep immunoSEQ assay. Extracted genomic DNA from each cell subset was distributed evenly across all wells of several immunoSEQ 96-well plates, and each plate was treated as a replicate. Each replicate PCR for unsorted PBMC received about 310 ng genomic DNA, equal to about 30,000 T cell genomes. Ten immunoSEQ deep assay plates were used to sequence the unsorted PBMC genomic DNA. The purified libraries were quantified using a Qubit 3.0 fluorometer, sized with a Bioanalyzer 2100, and then quantified again using the KAPA Library Quantification kit. A separate single-read 150-cycle Illumina NextSeq 550 flow cell was used to sequence each immunoSEQ 96-well plate. As for the authors' bioinformatics: Because the immunoSEQ output included only junctional sequences and no quality scores, the filtering could not be the same as the filtering used for full-length reads. Sequences were annotated with PyIR, a Python wrapper for IgBLAST v1.9, and V/J genes and CDR3 were assigned using IMGT germline references. Any read was removed if the V/J assignment was weak (E-value above 1e-6), the CDR3 was missing, or the read contained stop codons, out-of-frame junctions, or ambiguous translated residues. V3J clonotypes were defined by identical inferred V gene, J gene, and CDR3 amino acid sequence. Percentage overlap between repertoires was calculated by dividing the number of shared unique clonotypes by the size of the smaller repertoire. Repertoire richness was assessed with RTK rarefaction, the Chao1 estimator, and Recon v2.1 estimates of unobserved clonotypes. Not all clones reach the TCRdb copy of this immuneACCESS table, which keeps in-frame sequences only. Checked studies attribute under half of the gap to unresolved V genes and leave the rest unexplained. V and J calls plus clone size are reproduced from that table; the DNA served to infer D and trimming. The sample table contains 450,000 to 550,000 clones; only one count was recorded for 70% to 80% of them. The ten largest make up 10% to 15% of the sample.

Input material: PBMCs. In this chain, TRBV15 is recombined with TRBJ1-1; 9 of the junction bases match TRBD1. The TCR originated in a woman between 35 and 50 years old in good health. Some clones in this sample may be carry-over from other donors' samples. Here the CDR3 is given as CATTRQGVNTEAFF. The bases are TGTGCCACCACTAGACAGGGGGTGAACACTGAAGCTTTCTTT.